This T cell receptor beta chain was sequenced during a study of cytomegalovirus exposure and HLA in healthy donors. Broader study findings: Trimming of TCR beta V- and J-genes showed a link, identified in a later analysis, to a missense DCLRE1C variant. The study carried out a later analysis of TCR beta sequences. It associated 15,000 to 20,000 of them with specific HLA alleles at a false discovery rate of 0.05. It emerged from a later analysis that several of the most significant clusters appeared to be linked to common viral pathogens.

This CDR3 region has 12 residues. Deletions cut 2 bases from V and 5 bases from J, with 8 bases between. This clone was counted once. Its antigen is undetermined. PCR employed 60 Vbeta and 13 Jbeta primers. The repertoire was sequenced with immunoSEQ multiplex PCR; TCRdb's copy has only in-frame clones and lacks some. The sample has about 180,000 clones, more than 60% seen once; the top ten hold 1.4% to 1.5%. The chain recombines TRBV5-3 with TRBJ2-7, with D maybe TRBD1 (6 bases). TRBV5-3 is an ORF for which the function is uncertain. This TCR was recovered from a woman aged 25 to 39 in good health and CMV-seropositive. The specimen was PBMCs. CDR3 nucleotide sequence: TGTGCCAGAAGCTTCTGGGGGCACGAGCAGTACTTC. This sequence encodes CARSFWGHEQYF.